The 8 T cell receptor beta chains in this list originate from one sample, sequenced in a study of blood T cell repertoires in COVID-19. Method: immunoSEQ multiplex PCR; TCRdb's copy keeps in-frame clones and lacks some. The repertoire holds about 230,000 clones, with around 84% as singletons. Sequenced input: peripheral blood. These TCRs come from a man aged 45-65 years with COVID-19, enrolled during active disease.

This clone appeared once. This rearrangement joins TRBV7-8 to TRBJ1-6; perhaps TRBD1 as D (5 bases). The germline V gene has CDR1 SGHVS and CDR2 FQNEAQ. V shed 1 base and J shed 7 bases, with 11 bases lying between them. This CDR3 has 15 amino acids. CDR3: CASSLESAGNSPLHF. The CDR3 region has the DNA TGTGCCAGCAGCTTAGAGTCTGCAGGGAATTCACCCCTCCACTTT.

The chain carries TRBV28 and TRBJ2-7, with a possible D match to TRBD2 (5 bases). This CDR3 has 12 residues. CDR1 MDHEN and CDR2 SYDVKM come from the germline V gene. V lost 7 bases and J 3 bases, leaving 10 bases between the germline ends. The CDR3 DNA is TGTGCCAGCAAAGCGGCGCTCTACGAGCAGTACTTC. Protein product: CASKAALYEQYF. Complete variable domain (other parts from reference TRBV28 and TRBJ2-7): DVKVTQSSRYLVKRTGEKVFLECVQDMDHENMFWYRQDPGLGLRLIYFSYDVKMKEKGDIPEGYSVSREKKERFSLILESASTNQTSMYLCASKAALYEQYFGPGTRLTVT.

In its sample, this clone was seen once. V gene TRBV6-5 combines with J gene TRBJ1-5; unclear D gene. The CDR3 sequence is 15 residues long. The ends were cut back, 8 bases at V and 2 bases at J, with 16 bases in the middle. Germline CDR1 is MNHEY and CDR2 is SVGAGI. CDR3 loop: CASWSASAGNQPQHF. The CDR3 region has the DNA TGTGCCAGCTGGTCGGCGTCGGCGGGCAATCAGCCCCAGCATTTT.

In its sample, this clone was seen once. The J gene is TRBJ2-2, the V gene TRBV30, with TRBD1 as a possible D gene (6 bases). V lost 1 base and J 5 bases, leaving 20 bases between the germline ends. Germline assignment: CDR1 GTSNPN and CDR2 SVGIG (reference sequence). The CDR3 extends over 17 amino acids. CDR3 loop: CAWSGDGRGMGTGELFF. In DNA form, the CDR3 reads TGTGCCTGGAGTGGAGATGGTAGGGGGATGGGTACCGGGGAGCTGTTTTTT.

V gene TRBV19 combines with J gene TRBJ1-1; 7 nucleotides align to TRBD1. V was clipped by 5 bases and J by 9 bases; unmatched bases: 6. Germline V gene data show CDR1 as LNHDA and CDR2 as SQIVND (reference sequence). The CDR3 extends over 12 amino acids. CDR3 residues: CASSYAGGKAFF. CDR3 nucleotide sequence: TGTGCCAGTAGTTACGCAGGGGGTAAAGCTTTCTTT.

This clone came up a few times. The genes are TRBV11-2 and TRBJ2-7; tentative D call: TRBD1 (7 bases). From germline, CDR1 is SGHAT and CDR2 FQNNGV. V was clipped by 2 bases and J by 2 bases, with 13 bases between them. CDR3 length: 15 amino acids. This CDR3 is CASSLQGGGPYEQYF. CDR3 sequence (DNA): TGTGCCAGCAGCTTACAGGGGGGTGGTCCCTACGAGCAGTACTTC. Full variable domain (outside the CDR3, taken from reference TRBV11-2 and TRBJ2-7): EAGVAQSPRYKIIEKRQSVAFWCNPISGHATLYWYQQILGQGPKLLIQFQNNGVVDDSQLPKDRFSAERLKGVDSTLKIQPAKLEDSAVYLCASSLQGGGPYEQYFGPGTRLTVT.

The genes are TRBV7-6 and TRBJ2-7; 10 bases agree with TRBD2. Germline CDR1 and CDR2: SGHVS and FNYEAQ. V was pared by 0 bases and J by 6 bases, with 5 bases of the junction left unmatched. CDR3 length: 15 amino acids. CDR3 in amino acids: CASSLASGRASEQYF. CDR3 nucleotides: TGTGCCAGCAGCTTAGCAAGCGGGAGGGCCTCCGAGCAGTACTTC.

The V call is TRBV29-1, the J call TRBJ1-4; 7 bases line up with TRBD1. The CDR3 is 13 residues long. J gave up 3 bases and V 6 bases, and 4 bases lay outside the gene matches. Germline V CDR1 and CDR2: SQVTM, ANQGSEA. The CDR3 DNA is TGCAGCGTGCCAGGGGGTGCTAATGAAAAACTGTTTTTT. Encoded protein: CSVPGGANEKLFF.